Following are 29 T cell receptor beta chains from one sample sequenced in a study of long-term antiretroviral therapy in people with HIV. With survey level as its setting, the immunoSEQ assay was v3.0. The method was immunoSEQ multiplex PCR; TCRdb's version includes in-frame clones alone and lacks a portion of them. The sample records about 21,000 clones, 82% being singletons. This specimen was unsorted PBMCs, taken at the start of antiretroviral therapy. The origin of the receptors is a man aged 45 to 65 with HIV.

V usage is TRBV19 and J usage is TRBJ1-2; D is undetermined. The V gene's germline CDR1 is LNHDA and CDR2 SQIVND (reference sequence). CDR3 length: 13 residues. Trimming shortened V by 6 bases and J by 0 bases, and 8 bases separated the two germline ends. The CDR3 region is CASRTAANYGYTF. CDR3 nucleotide sequence: TGTGCCAGTAGAACAGCGGCTAACTATGGCTACACCTTC. Complete variable domain (other parts from reference TRBV19 and TRBJ1-2): DGGITQSPKYLFRKEGQNVTLSCEQNLNHDAMYWYRQDPGQGLRLIYYSQIVNDFQKGDIAEGYSVSREKKESFPLTVTSAQKNPTAFYLCASRTAANYGYTFGSGTRLTVV.

V is TRBV11-2 and J is TRBJ1-1; D unclear. Between the trimmed V and J ends, which lost 4 bases and 11 bases, there was a span of 17 bases. The CDR3 extends over 13 amino acids. Germline CDR1 reads SGHAT; CDR2 reads FQNNGV. CDR3 nucleotides: TGTGCCAGCAGCTCCTCCGGCCCCCAAGACGCTTTCTTT. This codes for CASSSSGPQDAFF.

The J gene is TRBJ2-1, the V gene TRBV5-5; TRBD2 might be the D (5 bases). Per germline, CDR1 SGHKS and CDR2 YYEKEE (reference sequence). CDR3 length equals 13 residues. Trimming took 0 bases from V and 7 from J, leaving 8 bases between them. Written as DNA, the CDR3 is TGTGCCAGCAGCTTGGCCGAGCGGAATGAGCAGTTCTTC. It yields the protein CASSLAERNEQFF.

This sequence joins TRBV5-1 and TRBJ1-1; no definite D call. The CDR3 contains 13 residues. CDR1 is SGHRS, CDR2 YFSETQ, per germline. With 1 base removed from V and 4 bases from J, the gap between germline ends came to 8 bases. Written as DNA, the CDR3 is TGCGCCAGCAGCTTGAGGTTCGGCACTGAAGCTTTCTTT. Protein: CASSLRFGTEAFF.

The rearrangement uses TRBV13 and TRBJ2-1, with 9 bases matching TRBD1. The CDR3 is 14 amino acids. The J segment lost 6 bases and the V segment lost 2 bases, leaving 2 bases of the junction unmatched. Germline CDR1 and CDR2: PRHDT and FYEKMQ (reference sequence). The CDR3 nucleotides are TGTGCCAGCAGCTTAAGGGACAGGGTCAATGAGCAGTTCTTC. Translated: CASSLRDRVNEQFF.

This clone was seen a handful of times. At the DNA level, this CDR3 is encoded by other sequences in the same sample as well. The gene calls are TRBV28 and TRBJ1-1; D gene uncertain. The CDR3 spans 14 residues. Trimming took off 3 bases at V and 2 bases at J, with 10 bases between the two ends. Germline CDR1 reads MDHEN; CDR2 reads SYDVKM. The CDR3 DNA is TGTGCCAGCAGTTTGGAAGGGCTTAACACTGAAGCTTTCTTT. This gives the protein CASSLEGLNTEAFF.

The chain combines TRBV5-6 with TRBJ2-7, with a possible D match to TRBD1 (5 bases). Germline V gives CDR1 SGHDT, CDR2 YYEEEE. Trimming shortened V by 4 bases and J by 2 bases, and 13 bases separated the two germline ends. The CDR3 runs to 14 residues. CDR3 sequence: CASSPPQGPYEQYF. The CDR3 region has the DNA TGTGCCAGCAGCCCCCCTCAGGGCCCCTACGAGCAGTACTTC.

V gene TRBV11-2 combines with J gene TRBJ2-5; D remains unclear. V was cut by 2 bases and J by 2 bases, with 9 bases left in between. Per the germline V gene, CDR1 is SGHAT and CDR2 is FQNNGV. The CDR3 loop spans 14 amino acids. CDR3 sequence reads: CASSLSYGQETQYF. CDR3 nucleotide sequence: TGTGCCAGCAGCTTATCCTACGGACAAGAGACCCAGTACTTC.

This clone was counted only a few times. The gene calls are TRBV7-9 and TRBJ1-3; D possibly corresponds to TRBD1 (5 bases). V was pared by 7 bases and J by 4 bases, with 14 bases between. CDR3 length equals 14 residues. Germline CDR1 SEHNR, CDR2 FQNEAQ (reference sequence). CDR3 protein: CASIQGLSGNTIYF. The CDR3 DNA reads as TGTGCCAGCATCCAGGGACTTTCAGGAAACACCATATATTTT.

The chain employs TRBV9 and TRBJ2-3; the D gene is possibly TRBD2 (5 bases). CDR3 length: 16 amino acids. Germline V gives CDR1 SGDLS, CDR2 YYNGEE. V lost 4 bases to trimming and J lost 3 bases, with 18 bases between them. CDR3 nucleotides: TGTGCCAGCAGCTCGCGTGCCAAGGGAGCAACAGATACGCAGTATTTT. It is translated as CASSSRAKGATDTQYF.

The chain links TRBV7-9 to TRBJ2-7, with 9 nucleotides matching TRBD2. The CDR3 runs to 13 residues. Germline V gene data show CDR1 as SEHNR and CDR2 as FQNEAQ (reference sequence). Unmatched junction bases numbered 7, after V lost 6 bases and J lost 7 bases. The chain's CDR3 is CASRSSGGSEQYF. Written as DNA, the CDR3 is TGTGCCAGCAGATCCAGCGGGGGGAGTGAGCAGTACTTC.

The chain uses TRBV2 and TRBJ1-1, with a tentative D call TRBD1 (6 bases). The V end was cut by 5 bases, the J end by 0 bases, with 10 bases between. Germline assignment: CDR1 SNHLY and CDR2 FYNNEI. The CDR3 is made up of 14 amino acids. The CDR3, as DNA: TGTGCCAGCAGTCGGACAGCCATGAACACTGAAGCTTTCTTT. Protein: CASSRTAMNTEAFF.

This chain uses TRBV18 with TRBJ2-3; 7 bases fit TRBD2. This CDR3 comprises 15 residues. V shed 0 bases and J 2 bases; nucleotides not matched to a gene: 2. Per germline, CDR1 KGHSH and CDR2 LQKENI. DNA for the CDR3: TGTGCCAGCTCACCACCAGGGACTAACACAGATACGCAGTATTTT. It is translated as CASSPPGTNTDTQYF.

V gene TRBV19 combines with J gene TRBJ2-7; TRBD2 agrees at 11 bases. Germline V CDR1 and CDR2: LNHDA, SQIVND (reference sequence). The junction had 3 bases not matched to a gene; V was cut back by 4 bases and J by 1 base. The CDR3 is 15 amino acids. CDR3 sequence (DNA): TGTGCCAGTAGTAAACTAGCGGGAGTGTCCTACGAGCAGTACTTC. Protein product: CASSKLAGVSYEQYF.

This sequence joins TRBV6-4 and TRBJ2-1, with D perhaps matching TRBD1 or TRBD2 (6 bases each). This CDR3 has 15 residues. V shed 0 bases and J shed 3 bases, with 9 bases lying between them. Germline loops: CDR1 MRHNA, CDR2 SNTAGT. The CDR3 loop is CASSDSGGGYNEQFF. In DNA, the CDR3 is TGTGCCAGCAGTGACTCAGGAGGGGGCTACAATGAGCAGTTCTTC.

This clone has a single count. This sequence joins TRBV27 and TRBJ2-7, with D possibly being TRBD1 (6 bases). CDR3 length: 11 amino acids. Trimming removed 6 bases at V and 4 bases at J, with 7 bases between. Germline CDR1 reads MNHEY; CDR2 reads SMNVEV (reference sequence). The CDR3 sequence: CASRTGYEQYF. CDR3 in DNA: TGTGCCAGCAGGACAGGTTACGAGCAGTACTTC.

This clone was seen a few times. This chain joins TRBV5-1 and TRBJ1-4; D might be TRBD1 (6 bases). CDR1 is SGHRS, CDR2 YFSETQ, per germline. There are 16 residues in the CDR3. The germline V and J ends were trimmed by 3 bases and 1 base, with 13 bases remaining between them. CDR3 sequence: CASSWGPQGTNEKLFF. Here the CDR3 DNA reads TGCGCCAGCAGCTGGGGGCCACAGGGAACTAATGAAAAACTGTTTTTT.

The chain links TRBV7-3 to TRBJ2-3; 7 bases line up with TRBD1. With V trimmed by 6 bases and J by 4 bases, 4 bases remained unmatched. Germline V gene sequence: CDR1 SGHTA, CDR2 FQGTGA. The CDR3 totals 13 residues. Here the CDR3 reads CASSTQGPDTQYF. In DNA, the CDR3 is TGTGCCAGCAGTACACAGGGGCCAGATACGCAGTATTTT.

By its share, this clone is medium-sized (0.01 to 0.1%). The chain carries TRBV7-9 and TRBJ2-7; TRBD1 agrees at 8 bases. CDR3 length: 15 residues. The trim removed 4 bases at V and 3 bases at J, leaving 8 bases unmatched. Germline V gene lookup returns CDR1 SEHNR and CDR2 FQNEAQ (reference sequence). The CDR3 DNA reads as TGTGCCAGCAGCTACAATATTGACAGGGGCTACGAGCAGTACTTC. Its translation: CASSYNIDRGYEQYF.

The V and J genes are TRBV19 and TRBJ2-1, with D possibly TRBD2 on 6 matching bases. This CDR3 comprises 14 residues. V dropped 6 bases and J dropped 4 bases, with 13 bases sitting between them. Germline-derived CDR1 and CDR2 are LNHDA and SQIVND (reference sequence). CDR3 protein: CASSRERGYNEQFF. The CDR3 coding sequence is TGTGCCAGTAGCCGGGAGAGGGGATACAATGAGCAGTTCTTC.

The chain carries TRBV7-2 and TRBJ1-3; D uncertain. The CDR3 loop spans 15 amino acids. Germline lookup yields CDR1 SGHTA and CDR2 FQGNSA. Trimming took 3 bases from V and 0 from J, leaving 9 bases between them. CDR3 in amino acids: CASSLEGLSGNTIYF. Here the CDR3 DNA reads TGTGCCAGCAGCTTGGAAGGCCTCTCTGGAAACACCATATATTTT.

The chain carries TRBV6-1 and TRBJ2-7; 8 bases match TRBD1. The CDR3 is made up of 15 amino acids. From germline, CDR1 is MNHNS and CDR2 SASEGT. J was trimmed by 4 bases and V by 6 bases; bases with no gene match: 11. CDR3: CASSQRTGFGYEQYF. As DNA, the CDR3 is TGTGCCAGCAGCCAACGGACAGGGTTTGGGTACGAGCAGTACTTC.

This clone was seen a single time. This chain connects TRBV6-5 to TRBJ2-3, with 8 bases that match TRBD1. Germline assignment: CDR1 MNHEY and CDR2 SVGAGI. This CDR3 spans 15 amino acids. Unmatched junction bases numbered 6, after V lost 5 bases and J lost 2 bases. Here the CDR3 DNA reads TGTGCCAGCAGTCGGGACAGGCCCAACACAGATACGCAGTATTTT. Translated, it gives CASSRDRPNTDTQYF.

The rearrangement joins TRBV5-4 to TRBJ1-2; no reliable D call. Germline CDR1 is SGHNT and CDR2 is YYREEE (reference sequence). CDR3 length: 16 residues. Trimming removed 4 bases at V and 1 base at J, with 17 bases between. CDR3 loop: CASSQDPAGFNYGYTF. The CDR3 bases are TGTGCCAGCAGCCAGGATCCGGCAGGCTTTAACTATGGCTACACCTTC.

The CDR3 is CASSLQGASTDTQYF. The CDR3 nucleotides read TGTGCCAGCAGCTTACAGGGGGCGAGTACAGATACGCAGTATTTT. This chain joins TRBV7-3 and TRBJ2-3, with 8 positions matching TRBD1. Germline CDR1 reads SGHTA; CDR2 reads FQGTGA. The CDR3 consists of 15 residues. With 2 bases clipped from V and 3 bases from J, the junction kept 4 bases outside the gene matches. The full variable domain, completed using reference TRBV7-3 and TRBJ2-3, is GAGVSQTPSNKVTEKGKYVELRCDPISGHTALYWYRQSLGQGPEFLIYFQGTGAADDSGLPNDRFFAVRPEGSVSTLKIQRTERGDSAVYLCASSLQGASTDTQYFGPGTRLTVL.

The chain joins TRBV11-3 to TRBJ1-1; D ambiguous. Trimming pared 0 bases from V and 1 base from J, leaving 6 bases between. CDR1 SGHNT and CDR2 YENEEA come from the germline V gene. The CDR3 has 14 amino acids. CDR3 nucleotides: TGTGCCAGCAGCTTAGAGGCCGAGAACACTGAAGCTTTCTTT. Its protein is CASSLEAENTEAFF.

The rearrangement joins TRBV19 to TRBJ1-2; weak D call: TRBD1 (6 bases). Trimming took 6 bases from V and 4 from J, leaving 12 bases between them. Per germline, CDR1 LNHDA and CDR2 SQIVND (reference sequence). The CDR3 covers 13 residues. CDR3 sequence reads: CASRPQGLYGYTF. The CDR3 nucleotides are TGTGCCAGTAGGCCACAGGGACTCTATGGCTACACCTTC.

This clone was found a few times. The chain joins TRBV2 to TRBJ1-2; 10 bases are shared with TRBD1. Germline assignment: CDR1 SNHLY and CDR2 FYNNEI. V shed 8 bases, J shed 4 bases, and the junction held 10 bases outside the gene matches. The CDR3 contains 15 residues. As DNA, the CDR3 is TGTGCCAGCGGTTCATACGGGACAGGGGTCTATGGCTACACCTTC. It codes for CASGSYGTGVYGYTF. The full variable domain, with the rest looked up from reference TRBV2 and TRBJ1-2, is EPEVTQTPSHQVTQMGQEVILRCVPISNHLYFYWYRQILGQKVEFLVSFYNNEISEKSEIFDDQFSVERPDGSNFTLKIRSTKLEDSAMYFCASGSYGTGVYGYTFGSGTRLTVV.

The J gene is TRBJ1-2, the V gene TRBV14, with a weak D call TRBD1 (5 bases). The CDR3 totals 15 residues. V was clipped by 2 bases and J by 2 bases, with 12 bases between them. The germline CDR1 and CDR2 sequences are SGHDN and FVKESK. CDR3: CASSQLKGWNYGYTF. The DNA for the CDR3 is TGTGCCAGCAGCCAATTAAAGGGGTGGAACTATGGCTACACCTTC.